These 25 T cell receptor beta chains originate from one sample sequenced in a study of blood T cell repertoires in COVID-19. Some clones are missing from TCRdb's copy, which holds only in-frame ones; the method was immunoSEQ multiplex PCR. The table has 85,000 to 130,000 clones, approximately 85% seen once. The sample comprised peripheral blood. The receptors shown here come from an older woman with acute or convalescent COVID-19.

V and J are TRBV5-1 and TRBJ1-3; 7 bases align to TRBD1. The length of the CDR3 is 14 residues. Germline lookup yields CDR1 SGHRS and CDR2 YFSETQ. Trimming at V came to 0 bases and at J to 4 bases, leaving 1 base not matched to a gene. In DNA form, the CDR3 reads TGCGCCAGCAGCTTGGGGACAGGCGGAAACACCATATATTTT. As protein: CASSLGTGGNTIYF.

CDR3 region: CASSLTGGTDTQYF. The CDR3 DNA follows: TGTGCCAGCAGCCTGACAGGGGGAACAGATACGCAGTATTTT. This chain uses TRBV3-1 (or the pseudogene TRBV3-2) with TRBJ2-3; TRBD1 matches at 9 bases. Losses at the gene ends were 4 bases for V and 3 bases for J; bases not matched to a gene: 2. The CDR3 is made up of 14 amino acids. Looked up from germline, CDR1 is LGHDT and CDR2 is YNNKEL (reference sequence).

The chain carries TRBV11-1 and TRBJ2-3; the match to TRBD2 covers 7 bases. With 7 bases clipped from V and 2 bases from J, the junction kept 9 bases outside the gene matches. The CDR3 runs 15 residues. Germline-derived CDR1 and CDR2 are SGHAT and FQDESV (reference sequence). In DNA, the CDR3 is TGTGCCAGCACCCTGTTTAGCGGGTCCACAGATACGCAGTATTTT. Translating it yields CASTLFSGSTDTQYF.

The J gene is TRBJ2-1, the V gene TRBV11-2; D not certain. This CDR3 has 16 residues. CDR1 and CDR2 from the germline V gene are SGHAT and FQNNGV. V was clipped by 4 bases and J by 5 bases, with 18 bases between them. The CDR3 DNA reads TGTGCCAGCAGCTGGATTCGGGTTATCTCGGACAATGAGCAGTTCTTC. It is translated as CASSWIRVISDNEQFF.

This chain joins TRBV2 and TRBJ1-5; 8 nucleotides match TRBD1. From germline, CDR1 is SNHLY and CDR2 FYNNEI. The CDR3 runs 14 residues. V was clipped by 6 bases and J by 4 bases; unmatched bases: 5. CDR3 loop: CASRAGTGNQPQHF. The CDR3 region has the DNA TGTGCCAGCAGGGCCGGGACAGGTAATCAGCCCCAGCATTTT.

This clone was seen only once. This chain connects TRBV6-6 to TRBJ1-2; the D gene is possibly TRBD1 (5 bases). Germline V gene data show CDR1 as MNHNY and CDR2 as SVGAGI (reference sequence). Trimming pared 5 bases from V and 3 bases from J, leaving 13 bases between. The CDR3 sequence is 14 residues long. This chain's CDR3 is CASSPRQMDYGYTF. Written as DNA, the CDR3 is TGTGCCAGCAGTCCGCGACAGATGGACTATGGCTACACCTTC.

This chain connects TRBV11-1 to TRBJ2-7; TRBD1 matches 7 bases. The CDR3 has 12 residues. With V trimmed by 5 bases and J by 6 bases, 4 bases remained unmatched. Germline assignment: CDR1 SGHAT and CDR2 FQDESV (reference sequence). CDR3 residues: CASSPGTVEQYF. CDR3 bases: TGTGCCAGCAGCCCCGGGACAGTCGAGCAGTACTTC.

V gene TRBV27 combines with J gene TRBJ2-3; 8 positions match TRBD2. The CDR3 length is 16 residues. Germline V gene lookup returns CDR1 MNHEY and CDR2 SMNVEV (reference sequence). The junction had 11 bases not matched to a gene; V was cut back by 8 bases and J by 1 base. Here the CDR3 DNA reads TGTGCCAGCCTTCAAGCGGGAGTCGGTGGCACAGATACGCAGTATTTT. Protein sequence: CASLQAGVGGTDTQYF.

The rearrangement uses TRBV10-3 and TRBJ2-1, with 11 bases that match TRBD1. Losses at the gene ends were 11 bases for V and 5 bases for J; bases not matched to a gene: 17. From germline, CDR1 is ENHRY and CDR2 SYGVKD. The CDR3 contains 17 residues. CDR3 sequence reads: CASQPRDRGLPDNEQFF. The CDR3 DNA follows: TGTGCCTCACAACCCCGGGACAGGGGGTTACCCGACAATGAGCAGTTCTTC.

This clone was observed once. The chain joins TRBV5-1 to TRBJ2-5, with 10 bases identical to TRBD1. The ends lost 1 base at V and 4 bases at J; junction bases unmatched: 7. The length of the CDR3 is 16 residues. Per germline, CDR1 SGHRS and CDR2 YFSETQ. The DNA for the CDR3 is TGCGCCAGCAGCTTGAACGACAGGGGGCAGTCAGAGACCCAGTACTTC. Protein sequence: CASSLNDRGQSETQYF.

This clone was detected a few times. The gene calls are TRBV4-1 and TRBJ2-3; D possibly corresponds to TRBD2 (6 bases). Germline assignment: CDR1 MGHRA and CDR2 YSYEKL. V lost 4 bases, J lost 5 bases, and 16 bases lay in between. The CDR3 loop spans 15 amino acids. The CDR3 sequence is CASSLSEGQGDTQYF. In DNA form, the CDR3 reads TGCGCCAGCAGCCTATCGGAGGGCCAAGGAGATACGCAGTATTTT.

The CDR3 nucleotides read TGCGCCAGCAGCTTGGGACAGAACTCTGGGGCCAACGTCCTGACTTTC. Translating it yields CASSLGQNSGANVLTF. The V and J genes are TRBV5-1 and TRBJ2-6; tentatively, D is TRBD1 (5 bases). Looked up from germline, CDR1 is SGHRS and CDR2 is YFSETQ. CDR3 length: 16 amino acids. With 0 bases removed from V and 0 bases from J, the gap between germline ends came to 7 bases.

The chain uses TRBV19 and TRBJ2-2, with 8 bases identical to TRBD2. CDR3 length: 17 amino acids. Trimming took 6 bases from V and 2 from J; bases not matched to a gene: 11. Germline CDR1 reads LNHDA; CDR2 reads SQIVND (reference sequence). Here the CDR3 DNA reads TGTGCCAGTAGCCTCCTTGGACTAGCCCGAAACACCGGGGAGCTGTTTTTT. The encoded protein is CASSLLGLARNTGELFF.

This sequence joins TRBV24-1 and TRBJ1-2; tentatively, D is TRBD1 (6 bases). The ends were cut back, 3 bases at V and 8 bases at J, with 12 bases in the middle. The germline gives CDR1 KGHDR, CDR2 SFDVKD. The CDR3 spans 13 residues. Here the CDR3 DNA reads TGTGCCACCAGTGATCAACAGGGTACGGGCTACACCTTC. This sequence encodes CATSDQQGTGYTF.

This chain connects TRBV7-6 to TRBJ1-6, with 7 bases fitting TRBD1. CDR1 and CDR2 (germline): SGHVS, FNYEAQ. This CDR3 has 15 amino acids. The V gene end was trimmed by 2 bases and the J gene end by 4 bases; junction bases not matched to a gene: 2. DNA for the CDR3: TGTGCCAGCAGCTTACTGGGACAGTATAATTCACCCCTCCACTTT. Translating it yields CASSLLGQYNSPLHF.

The chain couples TRBV5-1 to TRBJ2-7, with TRBD2 matching over 13 bases. The CDR3 spans 15 residues. The V gene's germline CDR1 is SGHRS and CDR2 YFSETQ. V lost 0 bases and J lost 5; bases outside the gene matches: 2. CDR3 sequence (DNA): TGCGCCAGCAGCTTGGCCGGGACTAGCGGGAACGAGCAGTACTTC. Protein product: CASSLAGTSGNEQYF.

This clone has just a few counts. This rearrangement joins TRBV2 to TRBJ1-5, with 8 bases that match TRBD1. The CDR3 is 14 amino acids. The J segment lost 2 bases and the V segment lost 8 bases, leaving 5 bases of the junction unmatched. Germline values: CDR1 SNHLY, CDR2 FYNNEI. The CDR3 sequence: CASEEDRGNQPQHF. CDR3 nucleotides: TGTGCCAGCGAGGAGGACAGGGGCAATCAGCCCCAGCATTTT.

The chain employs TRBV7-3 and TRBJ2-1, with TRBD2 identical over 8 bases. Trimming took 1 base from V and 7 from J; bases not matched to a gene: 18. Germline V gene sequence: CDR1 SGHTA, CDR2 FQGTGA. This CDR3 contains 19 residues. The CDR3 is CASSLRGSGTSRTGNEQFF. CDR3 in DNA: TGTGCCAGCAGCTTAAGGGGTAGCGGGACCTCCCGGACGGGGAATGAGCAGTTCTTC.

This chain joins TRBV7-6 and TRBJ1-1; TRBD1 matches at 8 bases. V lost 1 base and J lost 4; bases outside the gene matches: 11. The CDR3 covers 17 residues. Germline V gene sequence: CDR1 SGHVS, CDR2 FNYEAQ. CDR3 coding DNA: TGTGCCAGCAGCTTAGGTCAGGGGGCCATCCGGAGCACTGAAGCTTTCTTT. Amino acids: CASSLGQGAIRSTEAFF.

The chain joins TRBV5-1 to TRBJ2-5; TRBD2 matches at 11 bases. Germline-derived CDR1 and CDR2 are SGHRS and YFSETQ. Germline trimming cut 2 bases from V and 1 base from J; bases unmatched to any gene: 1. This CDR3 region has 15 residues. Here the CDR3 reads CASSFGTSGQETQYF. The CDR3 nucleotides are TGCGCCAGCAGCTTCGGGACTAGCGGCCAAGAGACCCAGTACTTC.

The chain links TRBV6-6 to TRBJ2-5; 10 bases agree with TRBD2. The CDR3 loop spans 16 amino acids. J was trimmed by 2 bases and V by 4 bases; bases with no gene match: 7. Per germline, CDR1 MNHNY and CDR2 SVGAGI (reference sequence). In DNA form, the CDR3 reads TGTGCCAGCAGTTCAACTCTAGCGGGGGCACAAGAGACCCAGTACTTC. Translated: CASSSTLAGAQETQYF.

This chain links TRBV20-1 with TRBJ1-5; D may be TRBD1 (5 bases). CDR3 length: 14 amino acids. Trimming stripped 3 bases from V and 2 bases from J, with 11 bases between. From germline, CDR1 is DFQATT and CDR2 SNEGSKA (reference sequence). Here the CDR3 DNA reads TGCAGTGCTAGTCGGGGGGACGGCAATCAGCCCCAGCATTTT. Protein: CSASRGDGNQPQHF.

The chain links TRBV6-5 to TRBJ2-7; D may be TRBD1 (5 bases). The CDR3 covers 14 residues. CDR1 and CDR2 from the germline V gene are MNHEY and SVGAGI. V lost 10 bases to trimming and J lost 2 bases, with 18 bases between them. CDR3 sequence: CATKQDFRAYEQYF. The CDR3 DNA follows: TGTGCCACAAAACAGGATTTTAGGGCCTACGAGCAGTACTTC.

The gene calls are TRBV11-1 and TRBJ1-2; TRBD1 agrees at 9 bases. Trimming took 4 bases from V and 6 from J; bases not matched to a gene: 3. The CDR3 is 13 amino acids. Per germline, CDR1 SGHAT and CDR2 FQDESV (reference sequence). The CDR3 coding sequence is TGTGCCAGCAGCTACAGGGGGCAAGATGGCTACACCTTC. Its translation: CASSYRGQDGYTF.

The chain carries TRBV15 and TRBJ2-7; D perhaps matches TRBD2 (5 bases). The CDR3 is 14 residues long. Germline V gene data show CDR1 as LNHNV and CDR2 as YYDKDF (reference sequence). Trimming removed 3 bases from V and 2 bases from J, with 11 bases in between. The CDR3 sequence is CATSSGLHPYEQYV. As DNA, the CDR3 is TGTGCCACCAGCAGCGGACTTCACCCCTACGAGCAGTACGTC.